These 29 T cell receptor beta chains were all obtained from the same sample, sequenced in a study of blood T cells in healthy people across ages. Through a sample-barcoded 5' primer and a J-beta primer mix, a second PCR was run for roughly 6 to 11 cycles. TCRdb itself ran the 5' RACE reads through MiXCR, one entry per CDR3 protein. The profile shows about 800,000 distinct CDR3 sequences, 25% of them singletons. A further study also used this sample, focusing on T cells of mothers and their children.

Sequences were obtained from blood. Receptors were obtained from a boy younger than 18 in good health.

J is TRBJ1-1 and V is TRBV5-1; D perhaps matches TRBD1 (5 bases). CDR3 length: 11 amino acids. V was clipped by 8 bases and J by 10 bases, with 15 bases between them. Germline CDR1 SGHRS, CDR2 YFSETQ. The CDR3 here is CASRGTWRAFF. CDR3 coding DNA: TGCGCCAGTCGGGGGACGTGGCGAGCTTTCTTT.

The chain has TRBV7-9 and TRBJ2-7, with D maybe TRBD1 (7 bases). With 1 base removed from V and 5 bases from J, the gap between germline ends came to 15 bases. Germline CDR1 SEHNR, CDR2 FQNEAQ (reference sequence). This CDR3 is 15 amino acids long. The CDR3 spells CASSLVAQGRHEQYF. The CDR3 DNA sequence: TGTGCCAGCAGCTTAGTAGCACAGGGGAGGCACGAGCAGTACTTC.

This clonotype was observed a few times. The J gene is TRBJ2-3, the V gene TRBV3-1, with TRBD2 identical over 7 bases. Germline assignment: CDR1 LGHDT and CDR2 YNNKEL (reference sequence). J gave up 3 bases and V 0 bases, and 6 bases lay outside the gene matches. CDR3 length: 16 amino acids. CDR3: CASSQDGGGLTDTQYF. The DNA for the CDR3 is TGTGCCAGCAGCCAAGACGGGGGAGGGCTGACAGATACGCAGTATTTT.

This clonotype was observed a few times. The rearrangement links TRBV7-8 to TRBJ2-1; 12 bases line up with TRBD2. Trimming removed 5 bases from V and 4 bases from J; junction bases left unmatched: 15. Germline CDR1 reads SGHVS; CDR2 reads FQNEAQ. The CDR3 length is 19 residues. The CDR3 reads CASSPWTSGEGSGYNEQFF. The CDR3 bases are TGTGCCAGCAGCCCGTGGACTAGCGGGGAGGGAAGTGGGTACAATGAGCAGTTCTTC.

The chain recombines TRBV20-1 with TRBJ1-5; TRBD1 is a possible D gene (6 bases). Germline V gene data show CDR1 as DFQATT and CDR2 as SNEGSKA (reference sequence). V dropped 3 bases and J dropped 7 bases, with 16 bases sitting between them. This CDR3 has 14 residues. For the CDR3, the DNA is TGCAGTGCTAGTCCCGGTGGGGGCTCCCAGCCCCAGCATTTT. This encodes CSASPGGGSQPQHF.

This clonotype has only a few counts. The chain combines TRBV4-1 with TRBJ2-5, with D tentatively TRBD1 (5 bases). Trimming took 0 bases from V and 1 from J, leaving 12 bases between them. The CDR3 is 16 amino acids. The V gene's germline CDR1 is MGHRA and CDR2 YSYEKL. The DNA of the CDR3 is TGCGCCAGCAGCCAAGATCAGGGTGTCGGCCAAGAGACCCAGTACTTC. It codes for CASSQDQGVGQETQYF.

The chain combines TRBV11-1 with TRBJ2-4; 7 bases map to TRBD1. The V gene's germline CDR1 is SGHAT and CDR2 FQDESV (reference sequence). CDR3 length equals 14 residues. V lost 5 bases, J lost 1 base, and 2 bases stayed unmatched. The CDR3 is CASSPTGAKNIQYF. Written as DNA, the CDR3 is TGTGCCAGCAGCCCGACAGGGGCCAAAAACATTCAGTACTTC.

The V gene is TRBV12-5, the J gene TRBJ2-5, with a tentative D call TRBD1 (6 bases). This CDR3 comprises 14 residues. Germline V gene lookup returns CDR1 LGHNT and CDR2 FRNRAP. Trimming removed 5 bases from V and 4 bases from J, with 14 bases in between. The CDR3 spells CASGPGGARETQYF. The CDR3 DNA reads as TGTGCTAGTGGTCCTGGGGGCGCGAGAGAGACCCAGTACTTC.

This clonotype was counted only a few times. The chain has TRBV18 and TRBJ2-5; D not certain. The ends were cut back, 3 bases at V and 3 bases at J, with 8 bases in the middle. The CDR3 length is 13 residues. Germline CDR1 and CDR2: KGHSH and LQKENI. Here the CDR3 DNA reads TGTGCCAGCTCACCTCTTGAAGAAGAGACCCAGTACTTC. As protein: CASSPLEEETQYF.

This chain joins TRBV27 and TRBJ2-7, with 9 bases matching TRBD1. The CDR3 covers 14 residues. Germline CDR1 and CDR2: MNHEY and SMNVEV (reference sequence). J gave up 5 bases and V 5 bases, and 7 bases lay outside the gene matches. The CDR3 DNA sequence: TGTGCCAGCAGTCTACAGGGGGCTGGCCACGAGCAGTACTTC. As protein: CASSLQGAGHEQYF.

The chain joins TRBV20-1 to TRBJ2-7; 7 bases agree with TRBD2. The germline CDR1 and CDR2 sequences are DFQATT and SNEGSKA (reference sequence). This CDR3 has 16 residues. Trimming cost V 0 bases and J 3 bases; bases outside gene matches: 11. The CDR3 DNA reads TGCAGTGCTAGAGATAGGGCGGGAGATCTTTTCTACGAGCAGTACTTC. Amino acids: CSARDRAGDLFYEQYF.

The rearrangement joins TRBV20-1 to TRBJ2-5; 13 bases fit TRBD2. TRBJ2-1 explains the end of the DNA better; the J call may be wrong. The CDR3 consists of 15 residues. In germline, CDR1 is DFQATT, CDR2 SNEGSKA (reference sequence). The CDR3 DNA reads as TGCAGTGCTAGACGACTAGCGGGAGGTATAAATGAGCAGTTCTTC. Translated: CSARRLAGGINEQFF.

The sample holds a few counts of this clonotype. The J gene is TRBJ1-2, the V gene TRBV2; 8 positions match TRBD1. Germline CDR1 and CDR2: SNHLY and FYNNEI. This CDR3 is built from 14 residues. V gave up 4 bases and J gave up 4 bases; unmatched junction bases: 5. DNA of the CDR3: TGTGCCAGCAGTGTAACAGGGGGGATCTATGGCTACACCTTC. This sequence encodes CASSVTGGIYGYTF.

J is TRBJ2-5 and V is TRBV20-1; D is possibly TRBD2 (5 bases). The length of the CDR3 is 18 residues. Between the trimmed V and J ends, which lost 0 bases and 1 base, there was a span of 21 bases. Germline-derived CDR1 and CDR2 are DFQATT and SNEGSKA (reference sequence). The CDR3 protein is CSARDLDFEGRGQETQYF. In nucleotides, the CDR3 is TGCAGTGCTAGAGATTTGGATTTTGAGGGTAGAGGCCAAGAGACCCAGTACTTC.

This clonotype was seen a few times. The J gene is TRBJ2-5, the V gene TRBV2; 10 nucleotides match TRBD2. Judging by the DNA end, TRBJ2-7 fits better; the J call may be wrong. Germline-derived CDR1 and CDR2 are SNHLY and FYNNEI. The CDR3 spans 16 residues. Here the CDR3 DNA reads TGTGCCAGCAGGGATATAGCGGGAGGTAGCTCCTACGAGCAGTACTTC. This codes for CASRDIAGGSSYEQYF.

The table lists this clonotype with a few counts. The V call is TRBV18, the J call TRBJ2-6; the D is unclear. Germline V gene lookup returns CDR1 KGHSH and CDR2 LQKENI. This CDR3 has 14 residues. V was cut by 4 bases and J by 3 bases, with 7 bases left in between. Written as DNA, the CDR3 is TGTGCCAGCTCACGCCTAAATGGGGCCAACGTCCTGACTTTC. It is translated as CASSRLNGANVLTF.

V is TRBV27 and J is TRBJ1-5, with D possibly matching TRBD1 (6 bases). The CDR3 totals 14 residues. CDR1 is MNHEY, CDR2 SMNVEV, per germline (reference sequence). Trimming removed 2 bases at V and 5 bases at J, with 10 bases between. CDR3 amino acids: CASSLQGSDQPQHF. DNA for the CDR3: TGTGCCAGCAGTTTACAGGGGTCAGATCAGCCCCAGCATTTT.

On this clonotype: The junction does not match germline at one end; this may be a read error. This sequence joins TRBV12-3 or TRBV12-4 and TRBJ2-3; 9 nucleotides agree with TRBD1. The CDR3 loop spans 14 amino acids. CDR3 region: CASSGTGLADAQYF. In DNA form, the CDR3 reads TGTGCCAGCAGCGGGACAGGGTTGGCAGATGCGCAGTATTTT.

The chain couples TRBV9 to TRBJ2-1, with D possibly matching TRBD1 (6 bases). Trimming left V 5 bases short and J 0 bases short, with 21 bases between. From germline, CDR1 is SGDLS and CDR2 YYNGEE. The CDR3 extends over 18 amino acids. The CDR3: CASSPSGERGISYNEQFF. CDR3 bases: TGTGCCAGCAGTCCCTCTGGAGAGAGGGGGATCTCCTACAATGAGCAGTTCTTC. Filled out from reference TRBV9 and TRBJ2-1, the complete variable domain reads DSGVTQTPKHLITATGQRVTLRCSPRSGDLSVYWYQQSLDQGLQFLIQYYNGEERAKGNILERFSAQQFPDLHSELNLSSLELGDSALYFCASSPSGERGISYNEQFFGPGTRLTVL.

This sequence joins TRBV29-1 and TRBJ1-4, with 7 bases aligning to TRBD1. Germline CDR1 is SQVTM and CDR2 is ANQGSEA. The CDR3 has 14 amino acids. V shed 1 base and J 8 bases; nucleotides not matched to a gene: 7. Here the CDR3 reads CSVEGGGGVEKLFF. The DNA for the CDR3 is TGCAGCGTTGAAGGCGGAGGGGGCGTGGAAAAACTGTTTTTT.

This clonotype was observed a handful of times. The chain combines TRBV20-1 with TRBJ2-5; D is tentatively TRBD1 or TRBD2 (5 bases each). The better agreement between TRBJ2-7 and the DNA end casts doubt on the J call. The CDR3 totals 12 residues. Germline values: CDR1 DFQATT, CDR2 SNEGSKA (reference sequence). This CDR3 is CSASRGEYEQYF. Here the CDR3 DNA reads TGCAGTGCTAGCAGAGGGGAATACGAGCAGTACTTC.

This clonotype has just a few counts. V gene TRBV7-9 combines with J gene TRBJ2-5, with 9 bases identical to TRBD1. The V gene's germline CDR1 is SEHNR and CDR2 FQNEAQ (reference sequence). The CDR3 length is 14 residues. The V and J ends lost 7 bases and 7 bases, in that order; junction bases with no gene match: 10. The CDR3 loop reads CASTSLDRGGTQYF. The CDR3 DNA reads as TGTGCCAGCACCTCTTTGGACAGGGGTGGGACCCAGTACTTC.

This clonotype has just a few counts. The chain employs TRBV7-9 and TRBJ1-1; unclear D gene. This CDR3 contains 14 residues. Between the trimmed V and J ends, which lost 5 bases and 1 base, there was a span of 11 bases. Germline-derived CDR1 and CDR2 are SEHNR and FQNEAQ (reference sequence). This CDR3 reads CASSTVRENTEAFF. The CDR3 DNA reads TGTGCCAGCAGCACGGTCCGGGAGAACACTGAAGCTTTCTTT.

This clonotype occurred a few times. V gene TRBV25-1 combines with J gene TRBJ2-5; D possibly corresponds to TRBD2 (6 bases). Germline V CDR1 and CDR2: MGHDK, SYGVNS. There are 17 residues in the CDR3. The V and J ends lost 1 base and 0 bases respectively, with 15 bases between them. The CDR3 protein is CASSELSRGEYQETQYF. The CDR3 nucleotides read TGTGCCAGCAGTGAATTGTCTCGCGGGGAGTACCAAGAGACCCAGTACTTC.

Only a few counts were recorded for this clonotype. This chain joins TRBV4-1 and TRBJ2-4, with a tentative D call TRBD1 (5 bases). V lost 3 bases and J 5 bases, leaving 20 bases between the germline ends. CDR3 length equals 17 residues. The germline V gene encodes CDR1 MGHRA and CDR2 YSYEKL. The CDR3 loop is CASSHGVIAGPQNIQYF. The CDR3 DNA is TGCGCCAGCAGCCATGGGGTGATTGCAGGGCCCCAAAACATTCAGTACTTC.

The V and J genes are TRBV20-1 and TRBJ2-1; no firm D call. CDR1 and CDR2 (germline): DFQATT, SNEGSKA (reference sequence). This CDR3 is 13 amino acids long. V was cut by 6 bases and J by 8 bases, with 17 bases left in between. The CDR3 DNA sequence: TGCAGTGCCAGCGAACGGATTCAATATGAGCAGTTCTTC. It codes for CSASERIQYEQFF.

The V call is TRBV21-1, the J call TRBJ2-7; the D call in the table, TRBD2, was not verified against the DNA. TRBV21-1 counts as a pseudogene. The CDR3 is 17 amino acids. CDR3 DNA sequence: TGTGCCAGCAGCCCTGGGATTGCGGATGGGAGATCCTACGAGCAGTACTTC. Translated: CASSPGIADGRSYEQYF.

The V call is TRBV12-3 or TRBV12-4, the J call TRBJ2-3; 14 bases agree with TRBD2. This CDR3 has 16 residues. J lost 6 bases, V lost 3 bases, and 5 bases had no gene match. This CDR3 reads CASSFGTSGGDDTQYF. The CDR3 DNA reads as TGTGCCAGCAGTTTCGGGACTAGCGGGGGAGACGATACGCAGTATTTT.

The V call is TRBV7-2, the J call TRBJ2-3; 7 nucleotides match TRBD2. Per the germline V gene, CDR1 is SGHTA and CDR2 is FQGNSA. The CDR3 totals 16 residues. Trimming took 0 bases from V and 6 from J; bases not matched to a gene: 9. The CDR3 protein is CASSLARGGGSDTQYF. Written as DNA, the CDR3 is TGTGCCAGCAGCTTAGCGCGGGGCGGGGGTAGCGATACGCAGTATTTT.